Shown below are 27 T cell receptor beta chains from a single sample sequenced in a study of cytomegalovirus exposure and HLA in healthy donors. PCR primers comprised 60 Vbeta and 13 Jbeta primers. The repertoire was sequenced with immunoSEQ multiplex PCR; TCRdb's copy has only in-frame clones and lacks some. The sample holds roughly 200,000 clones, around three quarters seen once. The sample comprised PBMCs. Receptors originate from a man aged 25-45 years in good health and CMV-seronegative.

This sequence joins TRBV5-1 and TRBJ2-2, with a weak D call TRBD2 (5 bases). The CDR3 is 14 amino acids. V was pared by 2 bases and J by 3 bases, with 8 bases between. CDR1 SGHRS and CDR2 YFSETQ come from the germline V gene. The CDR3 sequence is CASSFSGDTGELFF. CDR3 DNA: TGCGCCAGCAGCTTCAGCGGAGACACCGGGGAGCTGTTTTTT.

The genes are TRBV5-1 and TRBJ2-5, with D possibly being TRBD1 (5 bases). Germline lookup yields CDR1 SGHRS and CDR2 YFSETQ. The CDR3 consists of 16 residues. Trimming took off 2 bases at V and 1 base at J, with 15 bases between the two ends. The CDR3, as DNA: TGCGCCAGCAGCTTTGCCCTTGACAGTATCCAAGAGACCCAGTACTTC. This sequence encodes CASSFALDSIQETQYF. The full variable domain, its missing parts supplied by reference TRBV5-1 and TRBJ2-5, is KAGVTQTPRYLIKTRGQQVTLSCSPISGHRSVSWYQQTPGQGLQFLFEYFSETQRNKGNFPGRFSGRQFSNSRSEMNVSTLELGDSALYLCASSFALDSIQETQYFGPGTRLLVL.

The V and J genes are TRBV9 and TRBJ2-1, with 15 bases lining up with TRBD2. This CDR3 has 16 residues. From germline, CDR1 is SGDLS and CDR2 YYNGEE. V gave up 4 bases and J gave up 8 bases; unmatched junction bases: 7. CDR3 loop: CASSPWTSGRGDEQFF. CDR3 sequence (DNA): TGTGCCAGCAGCCCGTGGACTAGCGGGAGGGGTGATGAGCAGTTCTTC.

This sequence joins TRBV5-1 and TRBJ1-1; the match to TRBD1 covers 11 bases. The V and J ends lost 4 bases and 4 bases, in that order; junction bases with no gene match: 9. The CDR3 runs to 16 residues. Germline V gives CDR1 SGHRS, CDR2 YFSETQ. CDR3: CASSTGQGARGTEAFF. CDR3 DNA: TGCGCCAGCAGCACCGGACAGGGGGCGCGTGGCACTGAAGCTTTCTTT.

The rearrangement uses TRBV4-1 and TRBJ2-3; 7 nucleotides align to TRBD2. The V segment lost 4 bases and the J segment 0 bases; nucleotides outside the gene matches: 13. Per germline, CDR1 MGHRA and CDR2 YSYEKL. This CDR3 comprises 18 residues. DNA for the CDR3: TGCGCCAGCAGCCCAAGGACTAGTGGCGGACTTAGCACAGATACGCAGTATTTT. Translated, it gives CASSPRTSGGLSTDTQYF.

This chain uses TRBV7-9 with TRBJ2-2; 8 nucleotides line up with TRBD1. CDR1 SEHNR and CDR2 FQNEAQ come from the germline V gene (reference sequence). The CDR3 spans 17 residues. Germline trimming cut 0 bases from V and 7 bases from J; bases unmatched to any gene: 10. The CDR3 loop reads CASSLAWPQGAGGELFF. The CDR3 nucleotides read TGTGCCAGCAGCTTAGCCTGGCCTCAGGGGGCAGGCGGGGAGCTGTTTTTT.

The rearrangement uses TRBV6-7 and TRBJ2-1; TRBD2 agrees at 8 bases. TRBV6-7 is sorted into the ORF group, with uncertain function. The CDR3 contains 16 residues. The V gene end was trimmed by 6 bases and the J gene end by 8 bases; junction bases not matched to a gene: 15. In DNA form, the CDR3 reads TGTGCCAGCAGGTACCGGAACGGGAGGGTATTACATGAGCAGTTCTTC. Translation: CASRYRNGRVLHEQFF.

Only a few counts were recorded for this clone. V is TRBV9 and J is TRBJ2-3; D possibly corresponds to TRBD2 (5 bases). Germline CDR1 reads SGDLS; CDR2 reads YYNGEE. The CDR3 covers 14 residues. V lost 2 bases to trimming and J lost 4 bases, with 11 bases between them. The CDR3 loop is CASSVSWGADTQYF. In DNA, the CDR3 is TGTGCCAGCAGCGTGTCGTGGGGAGCAGATACGCAGTATTTT.

This rearrangement joins TRBV5-4 to TRBJ1-1, with 9 bases aligning to TRBD1. The CDR3 runs to 13 residues. Unmatched junction bases numbered 5, after V lost 0 bases and J lost 11 bases. The germline V gene has CDR1 SGHNT and CDR2 YYREEE (reference sequence). CDR3 DNA sequence: TGTGCCAGCAGCTTGGACGGGGACAGGGCCGCTTTCTTT. Its protein product is CASSLDGDRAAFF. Drawing the rest from reference TRBV5-4 and TRBJ1-1, the complete variable domain is ETGVTQSPTHLIKTRGQQVTLRCSSQSGHNTVSWYQQALGQGPQFIFQYYREEENGRGNFPPRFSGLQFPNYSSELNVNALELDDSALYLCASSLDGDRAAFFGQGTRLTVV.

This clone was seen a single time. This sequence joins TRBV5-6 and TRBJ2-7; 7 bases line up with TRBD2. The CDR3 is made up of 13 amino acids. V shed 1 base, J shed 3 bases, and the junction held 1 base outside the gene matches. Germline lookup yields CDR1 SGHDT and CDR2 YYEEEE. CDR3 sequence (DNA): TGTGCCAGCAGCTTGCCTAGCGGCTACGAGCAGTACTTC. Its translation: CASSLPSGYEQYF.

This sequence joins TRBV5-1 and TRBJ2-2, with no clear D. The germline V gene encodes CDR1 SGHRS and CDR2 YFSETQ. V lost 4 bases and J 4 bases, leaving 8 bases between the germline ends. The CDR3 runs to 13 residues. This chain's CDR3 is CASSPGSTGELFF. CDR3 bases: TGCGCCAGCAGCCCCGGGTCCACCGGGGAGCTGTTTTTT.

The rearrangement joins TRBV14 to TRBJ1-6; 9 bases map to TRBD1. CDR3 length: 15 residues. The germline gives CDR1 SGHDN, CDR2 FVKESK. Trimming took 4 bases from V and 10 from J; bases not matched to a gene: 8. CDR3 bases: TGTGCCAGCAGCCCGGGACAGGGAATTCAGTCACCCCTCCACTTT. Its translation is CASSPGQGIQSPLHF.

The rearrangement links TRBV5-1 to TRBJ2-7; 14 bases line up with TRBD2. The CDR3 sequence is 16 residues long. Germline V gives CDR1 SGHRS, CDR2 YFSETQ. Germline trimming cut 1 base from V and 4 bases from J; bases unmatched to any gene: 4. CDR3 sequence (DNA): TGCGCCAGCAGCTTGTCGACTAGCGGGAGGGTTTACGAGCAGTACTTC. The encoded protein is CASSLSTSGRVYEQYF. The full variable domain, with the rest looked up from reference TRBV5-1 and TRBJ2-7, is KAGVTQTPRYLIKTRGQQVTLSCSPISGHRSVSWYQQTPGQGLQFLFEYFSETQRNKGNFPGRFSGRQFSNSRSEMNVSTLELGDSALYLCASSLSTSGRVYEQYFGPGTRLTVT.

The chain carries TRBV10-3 and TRBJ2-1; the match to TRBD2 covers 10 bases. The CDR3 has 14 amino acids. The junction had 9 bases not matched to a gene; V was cut back by 10 bases and J by 6 bases. Per germline, CDR1 ENHRY and CDR2 SYGVKD. The CDR3 reads CATLPASGSNEQFF. DNA for the CDR3: TGTGCCACCCTGCCAGCTAGCGGGAGCAATGAGCAGTTCTTC.

In this sample, this clone turned up a few times. The chain is built from TRBV7-3 and TRBJ2-1; 11 positions match TRBD2. V lost 4 bases and J lost 7; bases outside the gene matches: 6. The length of the CDR3 is 15 residues. Germline CDR1 SGHTA, CDR2 FQGTGA. The CDR3 coding sequence is TGTGCCAGCAGCTCCAGACTAGCGGGGACAAATGAGCAGTTCTTC. Translation gives CASSSRLAGTNEQFF.

V gene TRBV27 combines with J gene TRBJ1-5; D is unresolved. CDR3 length equals 13 residues. The ends were cut back, 5 bases at V and 6 bases at J, with 11 bases in the middle. Germline V gene lookup returns CDR1 MNHEY and CDR2 SMNVEV (reference sequence). This CDR3 is CASSGLSGQPQHF. The CDR3 DNA reads as TGTGCCAGCAGTGGTTTATCCGGTCAGCCCCAGCATTTT.

This sequence joins TRBV7-9 and TRBJ1-5; TRBD1 matches 7 bases. The CDR3 has 16 amino acids. Per the germline V gene, CDR1 is SEHNR and CDR2 is FQNEAQ (reference sequence). V lost 2 bases, J lost 0 bases, and 4 bases stayed unmatched. CDR3 coding DNA: TGTGCCAGCAGCTTACTGACAGGGAATAGCAATCAGCCCCAGCATTTT. Translating it yields CASSLLTGNSNQPQHF.

The J gene is TRBJ1-5, the V gene TRBV28, with 7 bases that match TRBD1. Trimming took 5 bases from V and 2 from J; bases not matched to a gene: 9. Germline CDR1 MDHEN, CDR2 SYDVKM. The CDR3 contains 16 residues. The CDR3 nucleotides read TGTGCCAGCAGTGCCACAGGGGTGATAGGCAATCAGCCCCAGCATTTT. Amino acid sequence: CASSATGVIGNQPQHF.

The V gene is TRBV4-1, the J gene TRBJ2-1; the match to TRBD2 covers 8 bases. Trimming at V came to 0 bases and at J to 8 bases, leaving 9 bases not matched to a gene. This CDR3 is built from 16 residues. The germline CDR1 and CDR2 sequences are MGHRA and YSYEKL. The CDR3 reads CASSQDSAGGAYEQFF. The CDR3 nucleotides are TGCGCCAGCAGCCAAGATTCGGCGGGAGGAGCTTATGAGCAGTTCTTC.

The chain carries TRBV18 and TRBJ2-7, with no clear D. There are 14 residues in the CDR3. Looked up from germline, CDR1 is KGHSH and CDR2 is LQKENI. Deletions cut 2 bases from V and 0 bases from J, with 8 bases between. The CDR3 here is CASSPGSSSYEQYF. CDR3 nucleotide sequence: TGTGCCAGCTCACCAGGGTCTAGCTCCTACGAGCAGTACTTC.

The chain combines TRBV28 with TRBJ1-2; maybe TRBD1 (6 bases). The CDR3 runs to 16 residues. Trimming stripped 4 bases from V and 8 bases from J, with 23 bases between. CDR1 MDHEN and CDR2 SYDVKM come from the germline V gene. CDR3 protein: CASSSRMAGGLLGYTF. Here the CDR3 DNA reads TGTGCCAGCAGTTCCAGAATGGCCGGGGGGCTTCTCGGCTACACCTTC.

The chain's CDR3 is CASSTTSSGANVLTF. Here the CDR3 DNA reads TGTGCCAGTAGTACGACAAGCTCTGGGGCCAACGTCCTGACTTTC. The chain combines TRBV19 with TRBJ2-6, with D unclear. Trimming removed 4 bases at V and 0 bases at J, with 7 bases between. Germline values: CDR1 LNHDA, CDR2 SQIVND (reference sequence). The CDR3 runs to 15 residues.

V gene TRBV2 combines with J gene TRBJ2-3; tentatively, D is TRBD2 (6 bases). V lost 4 bases and J 6 bases, leaving 17 bases between the germline ends. The CDR3 runs 15 residues. Germline lookup yields CDR1 SNHLY and CDR2 FYNNEI. The CDR3 sequence: CASSVMGLGGDTQYF. Written as DNA, the CDR3 is TGTGCCAGCAGTGTGATGGGACTTGGAGGGGATACGCAGTATTTT.

This chain joins TRBV7-9 and TRBJ2-7; 12 nucleotides agree with TRBD2. The trim removed 5 bases at V and 2 bases at J, leaving 7 bases unmatched. Germline V gene lookup returns CDR1 SEHNR and CDR2 FQNEAQ (reference sequence). CDR3 size: 16 residues. The DNA for the CDR3 is TGTGCCAGCAGCGCCCTGACTAGCGGGAGACCCTACGAGCAGTACTTC. Translating it yields CASSALTSGRPYEQYF.

The V call is TRBV5-1, the J call TRBJ1-3; no reliable D call. Germline V gene data show CDR1 as SGHRS and CDR2 as YFSETQ. V lost 6 bases, J lost 0 bases, and 19 bases lay in between. This CDR3 has 17 amino acids. CDR3 DNA: TGCGCCAGCACCCCCACACCAGGAATTAACTCTGGAAACACCATATATTTT. Its protein is CASTPTPGINSGNTIYF.

The chain couples TRBV5-1 to TRBJ2-7, with D tentatively TRBD1 (6 bases). CDR1 is SGHRS and CDR2 is YFSETQ in the germline V gene. The CDR3 extends over 15 amino acids. V was cut by 3 bases and J by 0 bases, with 13 bases left in between. The CDR3 protein is CASSSYRASSYEQYF. The CDR3 region has the DNA TGCGCCAGCAGCTCCTACAGGGCTAGCTCCTACGAGCAGTACTTC.

This chain uses TRBV6-1 with TRBJ1-4; D is uncertain. Trimming stripped 2 bases from V and 8 bases from J, with 3 bases between. The germline CDR1 and CDR2 sequences are MNHNS and SASEGT. The CDR3 sequence is 11 residues long. The CDR3 loop reads CASSELEKLFF. In DNA form, the CDR3 reads TGTGCCAGCAGTGAACTCGAAAAACTGTTTTTT.